These 21 T cell receptor beta chains were all obtained from the same sample, sequenced in a study of technical replicates of blood from four donors. Method: immunoSEQ multiplex PCR; TCRdb's copy keeps in-frame clones and lacks some. The data hold 11,000 to 15,000 clones, with about four fifths observed a single time. The sequencing sample was made of PBMCs. Every receptor here comes from a human donor in good health.

The rearrangement links TRBV5-1 to TRBJ2-1; 11 positions agree with TRBD1. This CDR3 region has 16 residues. V was clipped by 4 bases and J by 0 bases; unmatched bases: 3. Germline V gene lookup returns CDR1 SGHRS and CDR2 YFSETQ. In nucleotides, the CDR3 is TGCGCCAGCAGCATAGGGACAGGGGGCTCCTACAATGAGCAGTTCTTC. As protein: CASSIGTGGSYNEQFF.

V and J are TRBV9 and TRBJ2-1; 7 nucleotides line up with TRBD2. In germline, CDR1 is SGDLS, CDR2 YYNGEE. After removal of 4 bases from V and 8 bases from J, the junction contained 9 bases not matched to a gene. The CDR3 covers 14 residues. CDR3 in DNA: TGTGCCAGCAGCCCAGGACTAGGAGGCGATGAGCAGTTCTTC. This encodes CASSPGLGGDEQFF.

The chain employs TRBV5-1 and TRBJ2-1, with TRBD1 matching 11 bases. With 3 bases clipped from V and 7 bases from J, the junction kept 6 bases outside the gene matches. This CDR3 has 15 amino acids. The V gene's germline CDR1 is SGHRS and CDR2 YFSETQ. The CDR3 spells CASSSGDRGFNEQFF. The CDR3 DNA follows: TGCGCCAGCAGCTCGGGGGACAGGGGGTTTAATGAGCAGTTCTTC.

The V call is TRBV7-3, the J call TRBJ2-2, with 10 bases matching TRBD1. J was trimmed by 4 bases and V by 7 bases; bases with no gene match: 9. The CDR3 has 16 residues. Germline V CDR1 and CDR2: SGHTA, FQGTGA. CDR3 sequence (DNA): TGTGCCAGCACCTTCATGGGGGACAGGGGCACCGGGGAGCTGTTTTTT. Translated: CASTFMGDRGTGELFF.

This clone has just a few counts. The chain couples TRBV5-1 to TRBJ1-5; possibly TRBD1 for D (6 bases). Germline CDR1 and CDR2: SGHRS and YFSETQ. The germline V and J ends were trimmed by 4 bases and 7 bases, with 18 bases remaining between them. The CDR3 extends over 15 amino acids. CDR3 amino acids: CASSATGSLGQPQHF. CDR3 DNA sequence: TGCGCCAGCAGCGCGACAGGTTCCCTAGGGCAGCCCCAGCATTTT.

The rearrangement uses TRBV27 and TRBJ2-3; TRBD1 is a possible D gene (6 bases). This CDR3 spans 15 amino acids. Germline CDR1 MNHEY, CDR2 SMNVEV (reference sequence). V was trimmed by 7 bases and J by 3 bases, leaving 17 bases between them. CDR3 amino acids: CASTPSRGITDTQYF. CDR3 bases: TGTGCCAGCACCCCGTCCAGGGGAATTACAGATACGCAGTATTTT.

V gene TRBV6-5 combines with J gene TRBJ2-5; 9 bases match TRBD2. Trimming removed 5 bases from V and 4 bases from J; junction bases left unmatched: 8. Germline V gene lookup returns CDR1 MNHEY and CDR2 SVGAGI. The CDR3 is made up of 15 amino acids. The CDR3 DNA is TGTGCCAGCAGTCCCCTCGGCGGGGGGGCAGAGACCCAGTACTTC. This encodes CASSPLGGGAETQYF.

The DNA for the CDR3 is TGTGCCAGCAGTAGAGGGGGGGGGAACAATCAGCCCCAGCATTTT. It yields the protein CASSRGGGNNQPQHF. This chain uses TRBV6-1 with TRBJ1-5; D might be TRBD1 (6 bases). Trimming cost V 5 bases and J 3 bases, with 14 bases left between them. Looked up from germline, CDR1 is MNHNS and CDR2 is SASEGT. CDR3 length: 15 residues.

This sequence joins TRBV28 and TRBJ2-7; maybe TRBD1 (5 bases). The CDR3 runs to 14 residues. Germline loops: CDR1 MDHEN, CDR2 SYDVKM. Trimming cost V 6 bases and J 2 bases, with 14 bases left between them. The CDR3 nucleotides are TGTGCCAGCAGCCCCCCCAGGGTTCCCTACGAGCAGTACTTC. It translates to CASSPPRVPYEQYF.

This chain joins TRBV2 and TRBJ2-4; TRBD1 matches at 9 bases. The V gene's germline CDR1 is SNHLY and CDR2 FYNNEI. The CDR3 is made up of 16 amino acids. With V trimmed by 7 bases and J by 0 bases, 7 bases remained unmatched. CDR3 region: CASTPGQGIAKNIQYF. The DNA of the CDR3 is TGTGCCAGCACCCCTGGACAGGGGATAGCCAAAAACATTCAGTACTTC.

The gene calls are TRBV5-1 and TRBJ2-2, with TRBD1 matching over 9 bases. The J segment lost 6 bases and the V segment lost 6 bases, leaving 12 bases of the junction unmatched. The CDR3 totals 16 residues. Germline CDR1 is SGHRS and CDR2 is YFSETQ. The CDR3 sequence: CASKTGTGTRAGELFF. The DNA for the CDR3 is TGCGCCAGCAAAACCGGGACAGGGACGCGGGCCGGGGAGCTGTTTTTT. Complete variable domain (other parts from reference TRBV5-1 and TRBJ2-2): KAGVTQTPRYLIKTRGQQVTLSCSPISGHRSVSWYQQTPGQGLQFLFEYFSETQRNKGNFPGRFSGRQFSNSRSEMNVSTLELGDSALYLCASKTGTGTRAGELFFGEGSRLTVL.

V usage is TRBV30 and J usage is TRBJ2-2, with 10 bases that match TRBD2. CDR1 GTSNPN and CDR2 SVGIG come from the germline V gene (reference sequence). Trimming took 3 bases from V and 5 from J; bases not matched to a gene: 18. The CDR3 length is 19 residues. The CDR3 DNA sequence: TGTGCCTGGAGAGCGGGACTGCTCGGGACTAGCGAAGAAACCGGGGAGCTGTTTTTT. Residues: CAWRAGLLGTSEETGELFF.

V usage is TRBV5-1 and J usage is TRBJ2-7, with 12 bases that match TRBD2. CDR1 and CDR2 from the germline V gene are SGHRS and YFSETQ. J was trimmed by 3 bases and V by 0 bases; bases with no gene match: 1. CDR3 size: 15 residues. The DNA for the CDR3 is TGCGCCAGCAGCTTGGGACTAGCGGGAGTCTACGAGCAGTACTTC. It is translated as CASSLGLAGVYEQYF.

The rearrangement links TRBV5-1 to TRBJ2-2; unclear D gene. This CDR3 spans 12 amino acids. The V end was cut by 4 bases, the J end by 6 bases, with 7 bases between. Germline-derived CDR1 and CDR2 are SGHRS and YFSETQ. In nucleotides, the CDR3 is TGCGCCAGCAGCGAGGAAGCCGGGGAGCTGTTTTTT. It encodes CASSEEAGELFF.

The rearrangement uses TRBV4-1 and TRBJ2-1, with D unclear. Germline CDR1 MGHRA, CDR2 YSYEKL. The CDR3 contains 15 residues. The V gene lost 0 bases and the J gene lost 8 bases, with 14 bases spanning the gap. The CDR3 nucleotides read TGCGCCAGCAGCCAAGAGAATAGCCCATGGTATGAGCAGTTCTTC. Protein product: CASSQENSPWYEQFF.

This rearrangement joins TRBV6-4 to TRBJ2-6, with 7 bases matching TRBD1. Germline V CDR1 and CDR2: MRHNA, SNTAGT. The CDR3 has 16 amino acids. V was clipped by 6 bases and J by 2 bases; unmatched bases: 7. CDR3 bases: TGTGCCAGCAGCGCTAAACAGGGGACTGGGGCCAACGTCCTGACTTTC. Protein sequence: CASSAKQGTGANVLTF.

This chain joins TRBV19 and TRBJ1-5; 9 positions match TRBD1. V shed 4 bases, J shed 6 bases, and the junction held 7 bases outside the gene matches. This CDR3 has 15 residues. Germline loops: CDR1 LNHDA, CDR2 SQIVND (reference sequence). The chain's CDR3 is CASSTRNRGRQPQHF. In nucleotides, the CDR3 is TGTGCCAGTAGTACCCGTAACAGGGGGCGTCAGCCCCAGCATTTT.

V gene TRBV28 combines with J gene TRBJ2-5, with 7 bases fitting TRBD2. CDR3 size: 16 residues. Trimming at V came to 7 bases and at J to 5 bases, leaving 16 bases not matched to a gene. Per the germline V gene, CDR1 is MDHEN and CDR2 is SYDVKM. CDR3 coding DNA: TGTGCCAGCACTTTTCGCCGCGGGGCGCGGGGGGAGACCCAGTACTTC. This sequence encodes CASTFRRGARGETQYF.

The chain's CDR3 is CASSLAGGPDTQYF. In nucleotides, the CDR3 is TGCGCCAGCAGCTTGGCGGGAGGACCAGATACGCAGTATTTT. The chain links TRBV5-1 to TRBJ2-3; TRBD2 matches at 7 bases. J was trimmed by 4 bases and V by 0 bases; bases with no gene match: 2. This CDR3 contains 14 residues. Germline CDR1 and CDR2: SGHRS and YFSETQ.

The V and J genes are TRBV28 and TRBJ2-7, with TRBD2 matching 11 bases. The CDR3 runs 15 residues. From germline, CDR1 is MDHEN and CDR2 SYDVKM. V was clipped by 4 bases and J by 6 bases; unmatched bases: 8. This CDR3 reads CASSSPDLAGGEQYF. The CDR3 coding sequence is TGTGCCAGCAGTTCCCCGGATCTAGCGGGAGGCGAGCAGTACTTC. The full variable domain, its missing parts supplied by reference TRBV28 and TRBJ2-7, is DVKVTQSSRYLVKRTGEKVFLECVQDMDHENMFWYRQDPGLGLRLIYFSYDVKMKEKGDIPEGYSVSREKKERFSLILESASTNQTSMYLCASSSPDLAGGEQYFGPGTRLTVT.

V usage is TRBV10-2 and J usage is TRBJ2-2; 10 bases match TRBD1. Germline CDR1 is WSHSY and CDR2 is SAAADI. The CDR3 contains 13 residues. V was pared by 6 bases and J by 6 bases, with 1 base of the junction left unmatched. CDR3 nucleotides: TGCGCCAGCAGAGGACAGGGGGCCGGGGAGCTGTTTTTT. Its translation: CASRGQGAGELFF.